The rows below give T cell receptor beta chains drawn from one sample of a study of technical replicates of blood from several donors. Measured with immunoSEQ multiplex PCR; TCRdb has only the in-frame clones, and not every one. The repertoire includes about 88,000 clones, just under 95% of them detected once, and over 0.2% sits in the top ten. Sequencing was done on a sample of T cells isolated from PBMCs. These receptors all stem from a human donor in good health. CDR3s leave out the opening cysteine and the closing phenylalanine or tryptophan. The D gene is left open where the match is weak.

>TRBV5-1|TRBJ2-7|TRBD2
ASRGDSYEQY
>TRBV11-1|TRBJ1-2|TRBD1
ASSASQGATGNYGYT
>TRBV2|TRBJ2-7|TRBD2
ASSRGLAARYGQY
>TRBV4-1|TRBJ1-3|NA
ASSQYTTGSSGNTIY
>TRBV28|TRBJ2-2|TRBD2
ASSTNWAGANTGELF
>TRBV14|TRBJ2-7|NA
ASSHGTLYEQY
>TRBV20-1|TRBJ1-2|NA
SSGTYYGYT
>TRBV5-6|TRBJ2-4|NA
ASTDLAKNIQY
>TRBV18|TRBJ2-7|TRBD2
ASSSGQPRLAGEYH
>TRBV30|TRBJ1-2|NA
AWTPAGGQGSGYT
>TRBV7-7|TRBJ2-7|TRBD1
ASSPFLGGTYEQY
>TRBV5-1|TRBJ2-3|NA
ASSARTDPTDTQY
>TRBV4-1|NA|TRBD1
ASSQRSRDRTTYEQY
>TRBV28|TRBJ2-5|NA
ASNGETQY
>TRBV28|TRBJ1-1|TRBD1
ASSFRQGNTEAF
>TRBV9|TRBJ2-2|NA
ASSVDHYLTGELF
>TRBV9|TRBJ2-5|NA
ASSVRHDRQETQY
>TRBV11-3|TRBJ1-1|NA
ASSLDVTGRDTEAF
>TRBV9|TRBJ2-1|NA
ASTLPSYNEQF
>TRBV2|TRBJ2-5|NA
ASSPGWETQY
>TRBV6-4|TRBJ2-3|NA
ASSDSPGADTQY
>TRBV15|TRBJ2-2|NA
ATSRDSGELF
>TRBV11-2|TRBJ1-2|TRBD1
ASSQQGADYGYT
>TRBV6-1|TRBJ2-7|NA
ASSEIFKRSNEQY
>TRBV28|TRBJ2-7|TRBD2
ASSLAGGAYEQY
>TRBV27|TRBJ1-6|NA
ASGRQVDSPLH